The present entry profiles one T cell receptor (beta chain) with its context. The antigen is unknown. This sample is part of a study of cytomegalovirus exposure and HLA in healthy donors. Study-level information: In a later analysis, the 120 or so validation repertoires were reported to have used the same platform as the roughly 730 first-cohort repertoires.

Study findings and constraints: The study flagged some 170 TCR beta chains as cytomegalovirus-associated. The classifier was said to identify cytomegalovirus status with high specificity and sensitivity.

Some clones are missing from TCRdb's copy, which holds only in-frame ones; the method was immunoSEQ multiplex PCR. The table shows 200,000 or so clones, with 80% to 90% occurring only once. There are 15 residues in the CDR3. The V and J ends lost 6 bases and 0 bases respectively, with 12 bases between them. Per germline, CDR1 MNHEY and CDR2 SVGAGI. This TCR derives from a woman aged 18 to 35 in good health and CMV-seropositive. Source material: PBMCs. The chain recombines TRBV6-5 with TRBJ1-3; TRBD1 might be the D (6 bases). The CDR3 DNA sequence: TGTGCCAGCAGCTTTCAGGGGATCTCTGGAAACACCATATATTTT. This translates into CASSFQGISGNTIYF.